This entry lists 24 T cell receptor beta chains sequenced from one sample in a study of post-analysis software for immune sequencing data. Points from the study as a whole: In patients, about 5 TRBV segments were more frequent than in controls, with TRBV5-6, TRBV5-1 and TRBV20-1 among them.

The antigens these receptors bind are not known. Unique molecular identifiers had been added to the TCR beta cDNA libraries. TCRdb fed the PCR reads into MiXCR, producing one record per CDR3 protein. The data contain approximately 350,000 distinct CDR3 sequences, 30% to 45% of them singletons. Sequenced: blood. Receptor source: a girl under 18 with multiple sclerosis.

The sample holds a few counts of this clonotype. DNA for the CDR3: TGTGCCAGCAGTTTATCTGGGGGGCCTGAAGCTTTCTTT. Its protein is CASSLSGGPEAFF. The rearrangement uses TRBV28 and TRBJ1-1, with a tentative D call TRBD1 (6 bases). With 1 base removed from V and 6 bases from J, the gap between germline ends came to 9 bases. Germline-derived CDR1 and CDR2 are MDHEN and SYDVKM. The CDR3 covers 13 residues.

The CDR3 spells CASLPRRSLAWHAEAFF. The CDR3 DNA reads as TGTGCCAGCCTCCCACGGAGGTCACTGGCTTGGCATGCTGAAGCTTTCTTT. The chain has TRBV12-3 or TRBV12-4 and TRBJ1-1; D is uncertain. This CDR3 has 17 amino acids. Trimming stripped 8 bases from V and 6 bases from J, with 28 bases between.

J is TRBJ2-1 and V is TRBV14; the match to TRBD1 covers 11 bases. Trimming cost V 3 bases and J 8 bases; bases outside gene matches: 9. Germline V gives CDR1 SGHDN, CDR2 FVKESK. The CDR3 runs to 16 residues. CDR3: CASSHLRDRGTDEQFF. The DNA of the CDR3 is TGTGCCAGCAGCCATCTCCGGGACAGGGGGACTGATGAGCAGTTCTTC.

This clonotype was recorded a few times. The CDR3 bases are TGTGCCAGCAGCCAAGAGGGGGCAGGCTATGGCTACACCTTC. Residues: CASSQEGAGYGYTF. The V gene is TRBV3-1, the J gene TRBJ1-2, with a weak D call TRBD1 (6 bases). CDR1 and CDR2 from the germline V gene are LGHDT and YNNKEL (reference sequence). The CDR3 is made up of 14 amino acids. V shed 0 bases and J shed 4 bases, with 9 bases lying between them.

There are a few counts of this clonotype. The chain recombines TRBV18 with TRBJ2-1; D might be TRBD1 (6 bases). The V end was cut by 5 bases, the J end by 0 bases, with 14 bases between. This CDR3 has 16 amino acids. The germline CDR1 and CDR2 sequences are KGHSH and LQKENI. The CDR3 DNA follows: TGTGCCAGCTCAGCCGACAGGCCAAGCTCCTACAATGAGCAGTTCTTC. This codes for CASSADRPSSYNEQFF.

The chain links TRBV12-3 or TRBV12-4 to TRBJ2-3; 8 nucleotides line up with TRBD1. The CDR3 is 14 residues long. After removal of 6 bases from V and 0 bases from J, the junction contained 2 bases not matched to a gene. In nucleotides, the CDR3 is TGTGCCAGCAGAAGGGACAGGAGCACAGATACGCAGTATTTT. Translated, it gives CASRRDRSTDTQYF.

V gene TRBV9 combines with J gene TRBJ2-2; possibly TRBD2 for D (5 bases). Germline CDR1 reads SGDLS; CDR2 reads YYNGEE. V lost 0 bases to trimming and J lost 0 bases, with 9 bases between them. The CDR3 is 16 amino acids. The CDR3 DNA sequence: TGTGCCAGCAGCGTAGGGGGAGAGCCGAACACCGGGGAGCTGTTTTTT. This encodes CASSVGGEPNTGELFF.

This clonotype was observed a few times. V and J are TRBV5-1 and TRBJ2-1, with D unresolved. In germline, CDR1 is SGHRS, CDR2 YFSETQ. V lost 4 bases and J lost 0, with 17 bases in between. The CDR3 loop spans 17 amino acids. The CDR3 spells CASSRFWDLDSYNEQFF. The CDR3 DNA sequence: TGCGCCAGCAGCCGTTTTTGGGATCTTGACTCCTACAATGAGCAGTTCTTC.

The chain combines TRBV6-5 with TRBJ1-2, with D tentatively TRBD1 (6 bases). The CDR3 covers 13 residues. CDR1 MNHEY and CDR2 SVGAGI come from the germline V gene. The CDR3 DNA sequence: TGTGCTGCAGGGGCAGGGGATTTTGAGGGCTACACCTTC. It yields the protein CAAGAGDFEGYTF.

Written as DNA, the CDR3 is TGTGCCAGTACCGGAGCCACAGATACGCAGTATTTT. This encodes CASTGATDTQYF. J is TRBJ2-3 and V is TRBV19; D is ambiguous. V was trimmed by 7 bases and J by 2 bases, leaving 7 bases between them. Germline CDR1 and CDR2: LNHDA and SQIVND (reference sequence). This CDR3 contains 12 residues.

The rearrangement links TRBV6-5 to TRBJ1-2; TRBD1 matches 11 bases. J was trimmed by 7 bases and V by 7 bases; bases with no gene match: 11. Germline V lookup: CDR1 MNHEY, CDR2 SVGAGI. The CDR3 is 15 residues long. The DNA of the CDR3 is TGTGCCAGCACCGGGGGGGACAGGGGGTCAGTTGGCTACACCTTC. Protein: CASTGGDRGSVGYTF.

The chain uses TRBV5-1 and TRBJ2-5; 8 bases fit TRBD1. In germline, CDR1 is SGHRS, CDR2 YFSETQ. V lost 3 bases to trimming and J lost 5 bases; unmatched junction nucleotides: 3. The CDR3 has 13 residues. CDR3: CASSWTGMETQYF. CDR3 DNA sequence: TGCGCCAGCAGCTGGACAGGGATGGAGACCCAGTACTTC.

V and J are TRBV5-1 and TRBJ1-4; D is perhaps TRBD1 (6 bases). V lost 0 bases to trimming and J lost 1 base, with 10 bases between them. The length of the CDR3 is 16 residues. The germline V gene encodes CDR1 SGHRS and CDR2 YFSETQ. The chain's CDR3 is CASSLGGPRTNEKLFF. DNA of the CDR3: TGCGCCAGCAGCTTGGGGGGGCCTAGAACTAATGAAAAACTGTTTTTT.

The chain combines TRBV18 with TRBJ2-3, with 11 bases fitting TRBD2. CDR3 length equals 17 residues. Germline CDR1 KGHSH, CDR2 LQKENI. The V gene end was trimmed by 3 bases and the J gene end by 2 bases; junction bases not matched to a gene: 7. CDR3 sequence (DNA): TGTGCCAGCTCACCCCTGGGACTAGCGGAGTTCACAGATACGCAGTATTTT. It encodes CASSPLGLAEFTDTQYF. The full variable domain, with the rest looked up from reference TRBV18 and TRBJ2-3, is NAGVMQNPRHLVRRRGQEARLRCSPMKGHSHVYWYRQLPEEGLKFMVYLQKENIIDESGMPKERFSAEFPKEGPSILRIQQVVRGDSAAYFCASSPLGLAEFTDTQYFGPGTRLTVL.

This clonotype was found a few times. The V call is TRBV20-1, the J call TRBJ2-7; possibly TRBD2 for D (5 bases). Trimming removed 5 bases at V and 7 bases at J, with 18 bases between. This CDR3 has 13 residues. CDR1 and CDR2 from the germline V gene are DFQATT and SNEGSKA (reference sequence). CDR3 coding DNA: TGCAGTGCTCCTGGTGGGAGTATGGGTGAGCAGTACTTC. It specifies CSAPGGSMGEQYF.

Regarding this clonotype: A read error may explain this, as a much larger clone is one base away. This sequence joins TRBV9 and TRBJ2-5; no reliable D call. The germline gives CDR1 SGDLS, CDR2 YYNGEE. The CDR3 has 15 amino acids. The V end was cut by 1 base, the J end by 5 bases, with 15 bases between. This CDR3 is CASSVQDGPRETQYF. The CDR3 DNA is TGTGCCAGCAGCGTACAGGACGGGCCTCGGGAGACCCAGTACTTC.

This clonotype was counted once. CDR3 nucleotide sequence: TGTGCCAGCTCCCCCGACAGGGGGCCTTCACCCCTCCACTTT. Translating gives CASSPDRGPSPLHF. The V gene is TRBV18, the J gene TRBJ1-6, with 10 positions matching TRBD1. CDR3 size: 14 residues. Germline assignment: CDR1 KGHSH and CDR2 LQKENI. The V and J ends lost 6 bases and 9 bases, in that order; junction bases with no gene match: 5. Combining the CDR3 with reference TRBV18 and TRBJ1-6 gives the whole variable domain NAGVMQNPRHLVRRRGQEARLRCSPMKGHSHVYWYRQLPEEGLKFMVYLQKENIIDESGMPKERFSAEFPKEGPSILRIQQVVRGDSAAYFCASSPDRGPSPLHFGNGTRLTVT.

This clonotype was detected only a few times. CDR3: CASSPWANNYGYTF. The CDR3 coding sequence is TGTGCCAGCAGTCCCTGGGCCAATAACTATGGCTACACCTTC. The V gene is TRBV6-2 or TRBV6-3, the J gene TRBJ1-2; D not certain. V lost 5 bases and J 1 base, leaving 11 bases between the germline ends. The CDR3 is made up of 14 amino acids. Per germline, CDR1 MNHEY and CDR2 SVGEGT.

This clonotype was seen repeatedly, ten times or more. The CDR3, as DNA: TGCAGTGCTGCCCGACAGGTTTCGGGGGCCAACGTCCTGACTTTC. This codes for CSAARQVSGANVLTF. The chain recombines TRBV20-1 with TRBJ2-6, with a tentative D call TRBD1 (6 bases). This CDR3 region has 15 residues. In germline, CDR1 is DFQATT, CDR2 SNEGSKA (reference sequence). Trimming shortened V by 5 bases and J by 4 bases, and 15 bases separated the two germline ends.

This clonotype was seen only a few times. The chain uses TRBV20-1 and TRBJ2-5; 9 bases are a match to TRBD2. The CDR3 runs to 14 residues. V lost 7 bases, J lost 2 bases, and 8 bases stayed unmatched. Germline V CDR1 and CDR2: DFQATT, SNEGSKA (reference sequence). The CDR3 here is CSVLGLAEQETQYF. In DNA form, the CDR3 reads TGCAGTGTCCTGGGACTAGCAGAGCAAGAGACCCAGTACTTC.

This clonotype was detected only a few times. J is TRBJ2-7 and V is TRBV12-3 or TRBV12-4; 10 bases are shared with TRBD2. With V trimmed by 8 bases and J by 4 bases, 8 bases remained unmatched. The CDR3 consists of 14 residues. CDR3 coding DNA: TGTGCCAGCGCGGGACCGGGACTAGCGTACGAGCAGTACTTC. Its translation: CASAGPGLAYEQYF.

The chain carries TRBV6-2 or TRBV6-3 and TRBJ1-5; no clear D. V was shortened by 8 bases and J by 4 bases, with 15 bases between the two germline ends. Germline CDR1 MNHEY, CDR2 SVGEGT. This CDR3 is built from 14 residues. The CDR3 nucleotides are TGTGCCAGCCGTACTCCTGGGGTAAATCAGCCCCAGCATTTT. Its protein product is CASRTPGVNQPQHF.

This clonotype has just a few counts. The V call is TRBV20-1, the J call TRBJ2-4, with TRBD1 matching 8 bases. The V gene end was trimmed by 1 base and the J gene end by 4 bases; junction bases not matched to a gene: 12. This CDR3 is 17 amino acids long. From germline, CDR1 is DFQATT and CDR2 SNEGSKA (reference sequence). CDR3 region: CSARGIATGDRKNIQYF. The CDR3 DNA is TGCAGTGCTAGAGGGATTGCGACAGGGGATAGGAAAAACATTCAGTACTTC.

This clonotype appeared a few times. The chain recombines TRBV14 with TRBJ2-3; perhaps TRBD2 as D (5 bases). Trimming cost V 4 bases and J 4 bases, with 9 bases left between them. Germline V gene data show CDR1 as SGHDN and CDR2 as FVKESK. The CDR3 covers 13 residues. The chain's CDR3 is CASSPRRADTQYF. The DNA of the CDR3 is TGTGCCAGCAGCCCTAGGCGGGCAGATACGCAGTATTTT.